This TCR beta chain comes out of a study of OX40 agonist ivuxolimab in advanced cancers. Study-level findings and limits: There was clonal expansion of CD4+ and CD8+ blood T cells by week 6 at 0.1 to 3.0 mg/kg.

As regards this clone: Its antigen is as yet unknown.

V was cut by 6 bases and J by 4 bases, with 11 bases left in between. CDR1 and CDR2 (germline): MNHEY, SVGAGI. CDR3 length equals 13 residues. Some clones are missing from TCRdb's copy, which holds only in-frame ones; the method was immunoSEQ multiplex PCR. This sample has 90,000 to 150,000 clones; roughly nine tenths occur once, and the top ten carry around 0.55%. The sequencing here drew on CD4+ or CD8+ T cells sorted from blood, taken in a trial of the OX40 agonist ivuxolimab. The chain carries TRBV6-5 and TRBJ2-3; TRBD2 might be the D (5 bases). The TCR was taken from an adult with an advanced solid tumor such as melanoma, head and neck, liver or kidney cancer. CDR3 nucleotide sequence: TGTGCCAGCAGGAAGACGGAGGCAGATACGCAGTATTTT. It is translated as CASRKTEADTQYF.